The 21 T cell receptor beta chains below come from one sample, sequenced in a study of CD8+CD57+ T cells in acquired aplastic anemia. Genomic DNA, serving as template, underwent TCR beta VDJ and CDR3 profiling. MiXCR, applied by TCRdb to the reads, yields one record per CDR3 protein. The repertoire consists of roughly 160,000 distinct CDR3 sequences, with about two thirds occurring once and the leading ten covering more than 35%. Patients chosen for sequencing had CD8+CD57+ cells that had expanded, as shown by flow cytometry. Sequencing was performed on sorted CD4+, CD8+, or CD8+CD57+ T cells (not recorded which) from PBMCs. All receptors come from a human donor with aplastic anemia.

The chain has TRBV5-1 and TRBJ1-1, with TRBD1 matching 8 bases. Germline V CDR1 and CDR2: SGHRS, YFSETQ. The CDR3 is made up of 17 amino acids. J lost 6 bases, V lost 4 bases, and 17 bases had no gene match. CDR3 bases: TGCGCCAGCAGCAAAGGACAGGGTGGCGTCGGGTACGCTGAAGCTTTCTTT. Its protein is CASSKGQGGVGYAEAFF.

The genes are TRBV20-1 and TRBJ2-7, with 7 bases fitting TRBD1. V dropped 5 bases and J dropped 6; count of bases not matched to a gene: 10. The CDR3 sequence is 13 residues long. Germline CDR1 is DFQATT and CDR2 is SNEGSKA (reference sequence). The chain's CDR3 is CSASKDRESEQYF. CDR3 bases: TGCAGTGCTTCCAAAGACAGGGAAAGCGAGCAGTACTTC.

This chain joins TRBV19 and TRBJ2-4, with D uncertain. Germline loops: CDR1 LNHDA, CDR2 SQIVND (reference sequence). The V end was cut by 8 bases, the J end by 1 base, with 15 bases between. This CDR3 has 15 amino acids. Written as DNA, the CDR3 is TGTGCCAGTTCCACGAAGGTTCTGGCCAAAAACATTCAGTACTTC. As protein: CASSTKVLAKNIQYF.

The sample holds a few counts of this clonotype. The chain uses TRBV9 and TRBJ2-2; 14 bases map to TRBD2. CDR3 length equals 18 residues. V was clipped by 4 bases and J by 5 bases; unmatched bases: 10. In germline, CDR1 is SGDLS, CDR2 YYNGEE. This CDR3 is CASSLRLAGGPRTGELFF. In DNA form, the CDR3 reads TGTGCCAGCAGCCTGCGACTAGCGGGAGGGCCTAGGACCGGGGAGCTGTTTTTT.

This clonotype was picked up many times. The chain is built from TRBV6-1 and TRBJ2-2; unclear D gene. In germline, CDR1 is MNHNS, CDR2 SASEGT. V lost 3 bases to trimming and J lost 3 bases, with 8 bases between them. The CDR3 runs 14 residues. This CDR3 reads CASSDKADTGELFF. The CDR3 DNA reads TGTGCCAGCAGTGATAAGGCAGACACCGGGGAGCTGTTTTTT.

The V gene is TRBV7-6, the J gene TRBJ2-2; 7 nucleotides align to TRBD2. CDR1 SGHVS and CDR2 FNYEAQ come from the germline V gene. This CDR3 is built from 13 residues. V shed 5 bases and J 5 bases; nucleotides not matched to a gene: 2. The CDR3 nucleotides read TGTGCCAGCAGCGGGGGGGTGACCGGGGAGCTGTTTTTT. This translates into CASSGGVTGELFF.

This chain uses TRBV2 with TRBJ2-1; D tentatively fits TRBD1 or TRBD2 (5 bases each). The CDR3 loop spans 12 amino acids. Trimming removed 3 bases at V and 10 bases at J, with 10 bases between. The germline V gene encodes CDR1 SNHLY and CDR2 FYNNEI. The CDR3 nucleotides read TGTGCCAGCAGTGATCTGGGGGACGAGCAGTTCTTC. It codes for CASSDLGDEQFF.

Regarding this clonotype: The junction departs from the called germline gene at one end, perhaps through a read error. The CDR3 here is CASSLSLSSCEQYF. The DNA for the CDR3 is TGTGCCAGCAGCTTATCGCTTTCCTCCTGCGAGCAGTACTTC. The gene calls are TRBV13 and TRBJ2-7; D remains unclear. There are 14 residues in the CDR3. Germline V gives CDR1 PRHDT, CDR2 FYEKMQ (reference sequence). Looking up the rest from reference TRBV13 and TRBJ2-7 gives the full variable domain: AAGVIQSPRHLIKEKRETATLKCYPIPRHDTVYWYQQGPGQDPQFLISFYEKMQSDKGSIPDRFSAQQFSDYHSELNMSSLELGDSALYFCASSLSLSSCEQYFGPGTRLTVT.

V is TRBV14 and J is TRBJ2-7; 7 bases are shared with TRBD1. Trimming cost V 0 bases and J 2 bases; bases outside gene matches: 10. Germline V CDR1 and CDR2: SGHDN, FVKESK. The CDR3 is made up of 17 amino acids. As DNA, the CDR3 is TGTGCCAGCAGCCAAGATAGGAAAGGGGGCCCCCCCTACGAGCAGTACTTC. It translates to CASSQDRKGGPPYEQYF.

This chain connects TRBV20-1 to TRBJ2-7; 9 bases fit TRBD1. Germline assignment: CDR1 DFQATT and CDR2 SNEGSKA (reference sequence). The CDR3 loop spans 14 amino acids. V lost 7 bases, J lost 2 bases, and 9 bases stayed unmatched. The CDR3 sequence is CSVLGQGNPYEQYF. In DNA, the CDR3 is TGCAGTGTCCTTGGACAGGGGAACCCCTACGAGCAGTACTTC.

The chain links TRBV15 to TRBJ2-3; 7 nucleotides align to TRBD2. Germline CDR1 reads LNHNV; CDR2 reads YYDKDF (reference sequence). This CDR3 is built from 14 residues. Germline trimming cut 8 bases from V and 1 base from J; bases unmatched to any gene: 6. In nucleotides, the CDR3 is TGTGCCACCGGCGGGAGAGGCGGCACAGATACGCAGTATTTT. It codes for CATGGRGGTDTQYF.

V gene TRBV7-3 combines with J gene TRBJ1-5; D remains unclear. With the DNA end fitting TRBJ2-3 better, the J assignment may be wrong. The CDR3 spans 13 residues. Germline CDR1 SGHTA, CDR2 FQGTGA. CDR3 residues: CASSLTLNQPQYF. For the CDR3, the DNA is TGTGCCAGCAGCTTAACGTTAAACCAGCCCCAGTATTTT.

This clonotype was picked up many times. The rearrangement links TRBV7-9 to TRBJ2-7; 9 nucleotides agree with TRBD2. Trimming removed 1 base from V and 2 bases from J; junction bases left unmatched: 3. CDR3 size: 15 residues. The germline CDR1 and CDR2 sequences are SEHNR and FQNEAQ (reference sequence). CDR3 sequence reads: CASSLDPSGTYEQYF. The CDR3 DNA sequence: TGTGCCAGCAGCTTAGACCCTAGCGGGACCTACGAGCAGTACTTC.

V and J are TRBV27 and TRBJ2-3; D is tentatively TRBD1 or TRBD2 (5 bases each). CDR3 length equals 15 residues. Germline CDR1 and CDR2: MNHEY and SMNVEV (reference sequence). With 5 bases removed from V and 0 bases from J, the gap between germline ends came to 12 bases. CDR3 bases: TGTGCCAGCAGTGTCCGGGACCGGAGCACAGATACGCAGTATTTT. It is translated as CASSVRDRSTDTQYF.

In DNA form, the CDR3 reads TGTGCCAGCAGCTTAATGGGGACAGAGGATAACTATGGCTACACCTTC. Translated: CASSLMGTEDNYGYTF. This chain links TRBV7-9 with TRBJ1-2; 7 bases are a match to TRBD1. CDR3 size: 16 residues. Germline V gene lookup returns CDR1 SEHNR and CDR2 FQNEAQ (reference sequence). V lost 2 bases, J lost 1 base, and 7 bases stayed unmatched.

This clonotype was seen only once. The chain links TRBV11-2 to TRBJ2-5, with no clear D. Trimming shortened V by 5 bases and J by 8 bases, and 6 bases separated the two germline ends. This CDR3 comprises 10 residues. Germline V gene data show CDR1 as SGHAT and CDR2 as FQNNGV. In DNA form, the CDR3 reads TGTGCCAGCAGCCGCGGAACCCAGTACTTC. Translation gives CASSRGTQYF.

This sequence joins TRBV7-6 and TRBJ2-3, with 9 nucleotides matching TRBD2. The V gene end was trimmed by 5 bases and the J gene end by 5 bases; junction bases not matched to a gene: 11. The germline V gene encodes CDR1 SGHVS and CDR2 FNYEAQ. This CDR3 has 16 residues. This CDR3 is CASSPGERGVGDTQYF. For the CDR3, the DNA is TGTGCCAGCAGCCCGGGGGAGCGGGGGGTTGGAGATACGCAGTATTTT.

This clonotype was picked up one time. The chain has TRBV7-8 and TRBJ2-7; TRBD2 is a possible D gene (6 bases). There are 16 residues in the CDR3. V lost 5 bases to trimming and J lost 5 bases, with 22 bases between them. Looked up from germline, CDR1 is SGHVS and CDR2 is FQNEAQ. The CDR3 DNA follows: TGTGCCAGCAGCAATAACGCGGGGATTCGCGGCCACGAGCAGTACTTC. It is translated as CASSNNAGIRGHEQYF. Full variable domain (remainder filled in from reference TRBV7-8 and TRBJ2-7): GAGVSQSPRYKVAKRGQDVALRCDPISGHVSLFWYQQALGQGPEFLTYFQNEAQLDKSGLPSDRFFAERPEGSVSTLKIQRTQQEDSAVYLCASSNNAGIRGHEQYFGPGTRLTVT.

This clonotype was observed a handful of times. The chain has TRBV5-4 and TRBJ1-1, with unresolved D. The CDR3 sequence is 14 residues long. Trimming pared 2 bases from V and 0 bases from J, leaving 8 bases between. Per the germline V gene, CDR1 is SGHNT and CDR2 is YYREEE (reference sequence). In nucleotides, the CDR3 is TGTGCCAGCAGCTTTCGGCAGATGAACACTGAAGCTTTCTTT. Translation gives CASSFRQMNTEAFF.

This clonotype turned up a few times. V and J are TRBV2 and TRBJ2-7; D is perhaps TRBD2 (6 bases). The germline V and J ends were trimmed by 10 bases and 4 bases, with 14 bases remaining between them. The CDR3 consists of 12 residues. Germline CDR1 SNHLY, CDR2 FYNNEI. For the CDR3, the DNA is TGTGCCACCCGGGACTCTCCTTACGAGCAGTACTTC. It encodes CATRDSPYEQYF.

The chain is built from TRBV29-1 and TRBJ2-5; TRBD1 aligns across 7 bases. Germline CDR1 SQVTM, CDR2 ANQGSEA. The CDR3 totals 12 residues. V lost 7 bases to trimming and J lost 5 bases; unmatched junction nucleotides: 7. CDR3 amino acids: CSGTSQGETQYF. CDR3 sequence (DNA): TGCAGCGGGACTTCACAGGGGGAGACCCAGTACTTC.